Given below is one TCR beta chain in context. TCRdb's table, derived via immunoSEQ multiplex PCR, lists solely in-frame clones and lacks some. This table has 60,000 to 75,000 clones, about nine tenths appearing once. The CDR3 consists of 16 residues. Germline V gene lookup returns CDR1 MGHRA and CDR2 YSYEKL. With 4 bases clipped from V and 6 bases from J, the junction kept 7 bases outside the gene matches. The data were obtained in a study of blood T cell repertoires in COVID-19. Study context: In each case, the material was cDNA or gDNA derived from T cells, B-cell-depleted T cells, or PBMCs.

The rearrangement joins TRBV4-1 to TRBJ2-3; 13 bases are shared with TRBD2. Source material: peripheral blood. This TCR was recovered from a woman between 55 and 75 years old with acute or convalescent COVID-19. The CDR3 coding sequence is TGCGCCAGCAGCCTCGCCGGACTAGCGGGGGCCGATACGCAGTATTTT. Translated, it gives CASSLAGLAGADTQYF.